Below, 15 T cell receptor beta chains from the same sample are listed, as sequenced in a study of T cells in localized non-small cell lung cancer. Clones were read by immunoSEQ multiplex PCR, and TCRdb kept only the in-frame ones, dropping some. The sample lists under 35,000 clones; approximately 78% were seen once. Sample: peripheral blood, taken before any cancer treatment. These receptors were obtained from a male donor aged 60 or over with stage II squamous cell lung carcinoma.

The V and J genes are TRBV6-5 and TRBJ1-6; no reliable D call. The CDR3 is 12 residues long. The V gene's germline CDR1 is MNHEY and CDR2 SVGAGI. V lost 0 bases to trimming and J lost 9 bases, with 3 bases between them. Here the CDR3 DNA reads TGTGCCAGCAGTTACTCGGGTTCACCCCTCCACTTT. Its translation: CASSYSGSPLHF.

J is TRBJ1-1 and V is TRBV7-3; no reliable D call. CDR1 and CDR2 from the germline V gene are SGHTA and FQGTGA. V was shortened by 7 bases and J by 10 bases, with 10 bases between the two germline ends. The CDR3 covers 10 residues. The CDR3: CASIVGPAFF. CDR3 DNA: TGTGCCAGCATCGTCGGTCCAGCTTTCTTT.

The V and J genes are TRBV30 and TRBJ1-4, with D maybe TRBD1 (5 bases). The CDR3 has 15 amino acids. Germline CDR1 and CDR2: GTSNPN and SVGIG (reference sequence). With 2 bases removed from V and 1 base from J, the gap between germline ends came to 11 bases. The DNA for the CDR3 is TGTGCCTGGAGTTGGCAGGGCCAAACTAATGAAAAACTGTTTTTT. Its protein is CAWSWQGQTNEKLFF.

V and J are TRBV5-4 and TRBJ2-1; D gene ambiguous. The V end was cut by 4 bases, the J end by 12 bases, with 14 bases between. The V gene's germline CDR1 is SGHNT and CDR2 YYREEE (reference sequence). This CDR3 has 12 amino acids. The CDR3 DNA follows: TGTGCCAGCAGCCTCGACCGTAGGGTGCAGTTCTTC. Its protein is CASSLDRRVQFF.

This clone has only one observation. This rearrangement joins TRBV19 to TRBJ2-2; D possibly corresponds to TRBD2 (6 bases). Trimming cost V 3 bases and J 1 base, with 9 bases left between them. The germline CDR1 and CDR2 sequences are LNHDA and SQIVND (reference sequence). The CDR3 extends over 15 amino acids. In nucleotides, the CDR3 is TGTGCCAGTAGTATTGGAGGGAGGAACACCGGGGAGCTGTTTTTT. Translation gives CASSIGGRNTGELFF.

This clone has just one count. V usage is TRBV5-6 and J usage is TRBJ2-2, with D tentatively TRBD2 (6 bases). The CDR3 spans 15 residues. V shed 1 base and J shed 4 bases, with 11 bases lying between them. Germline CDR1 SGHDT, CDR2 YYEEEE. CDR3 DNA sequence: TGTGCCAGCAGCTTGCAACCCGGGGGCACCGGGGAGCTGTTTTTT. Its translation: CASSLQPGGTGELFF.

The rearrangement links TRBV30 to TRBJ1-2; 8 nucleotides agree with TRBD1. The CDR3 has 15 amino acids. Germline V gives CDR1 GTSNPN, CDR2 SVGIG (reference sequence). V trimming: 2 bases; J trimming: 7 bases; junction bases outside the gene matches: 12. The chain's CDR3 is CAWSTFGQGGVGYTF. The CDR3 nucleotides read TGTGCCTGGAGTACCTTCGGACAGGGTGGAGTTGGCTACACCTTC.

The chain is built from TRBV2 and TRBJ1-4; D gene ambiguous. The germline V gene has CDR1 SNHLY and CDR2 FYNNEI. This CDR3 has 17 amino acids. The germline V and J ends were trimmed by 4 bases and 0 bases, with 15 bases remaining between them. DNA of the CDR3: TGTGCCAGCAGTGGGTATCTCCGTCTATCAACTAATGAAAAACTGTTTTTT. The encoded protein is CASSGYLRLSTNEKLFF.

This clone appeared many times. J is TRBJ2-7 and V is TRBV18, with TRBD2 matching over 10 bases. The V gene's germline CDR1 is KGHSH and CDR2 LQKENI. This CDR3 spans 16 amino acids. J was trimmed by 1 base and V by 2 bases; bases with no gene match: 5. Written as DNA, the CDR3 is TGTGCCAGCTCACCAAGCGGGGGGGCCGTATCCTACGAGCAGTACTTC. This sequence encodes CASSPSGGAVSYEQYF.

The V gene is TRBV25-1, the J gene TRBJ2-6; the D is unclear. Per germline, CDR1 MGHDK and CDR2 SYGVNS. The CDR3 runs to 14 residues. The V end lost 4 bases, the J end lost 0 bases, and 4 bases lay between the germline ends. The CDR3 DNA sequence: TGTGCCAGCAGTGTGGGCTCTGGGGCCAACGTCCTGACTTTC. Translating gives CASSVGSGANVLTF.

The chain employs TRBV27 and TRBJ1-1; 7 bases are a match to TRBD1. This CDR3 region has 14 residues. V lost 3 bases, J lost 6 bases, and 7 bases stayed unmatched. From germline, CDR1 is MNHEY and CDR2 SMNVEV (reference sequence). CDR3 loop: CASSFVTGVAEAFF. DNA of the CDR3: TGTGCCAGCAGTTTCGTAACAGGGGTTGCTGAAGCTTTCTTT.

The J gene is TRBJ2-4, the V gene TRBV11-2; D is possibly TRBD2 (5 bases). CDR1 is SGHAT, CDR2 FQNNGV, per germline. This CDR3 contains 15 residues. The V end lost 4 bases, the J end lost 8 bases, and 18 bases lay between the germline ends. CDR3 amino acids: CASSSREEVGYIQYF. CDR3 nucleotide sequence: TGTGCCAGCAGCTCGCGTGAGGAGGTTGGGTACATTCAGTACTTC.

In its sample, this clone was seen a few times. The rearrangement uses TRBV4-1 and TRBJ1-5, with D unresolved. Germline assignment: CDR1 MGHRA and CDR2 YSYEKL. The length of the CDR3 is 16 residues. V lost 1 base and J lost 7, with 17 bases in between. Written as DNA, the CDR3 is TGCGCCAGCAGCCAAGTGGATACAGCATGGGGACAGCCCCAGCATTTT. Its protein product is CASSQVDTAWGQPQHF.

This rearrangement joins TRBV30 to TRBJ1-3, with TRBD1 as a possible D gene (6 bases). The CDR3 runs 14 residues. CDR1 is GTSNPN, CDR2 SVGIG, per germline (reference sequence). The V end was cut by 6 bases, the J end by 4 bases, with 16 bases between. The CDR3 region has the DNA TGTGCCTGCCGTAGAACAGGGTACGGAAACACCATATATTTT. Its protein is CACRRTGYGNTIYF. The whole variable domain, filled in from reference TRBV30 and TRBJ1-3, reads SQTIHQWPATLVQPVGSPLSLECTVEGTSNPNLYWYRQAAGRGLQLLFYSVGIGQISSEVPQNLSASRPQDRQFILSSKKLLLSDSGFYLCACRRTGYGNTIYFGEGSWLTVV.

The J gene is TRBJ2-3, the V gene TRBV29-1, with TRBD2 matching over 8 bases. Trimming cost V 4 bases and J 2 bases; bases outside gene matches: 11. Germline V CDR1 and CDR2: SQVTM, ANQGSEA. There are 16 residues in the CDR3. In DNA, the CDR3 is TGCAGCGTTGTCCCGGGACTAGTCACATTCACAGATACGCAGTATTTT. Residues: CSVVPGLVTFTDTQYF.